This paragraph reports one T cell receptor (beta chain). This clonotype was observed at least ten times. This clone's antigen is unknown. No quality values exist for individual bases; no much larger clone is one base distant. The data originate from a study of T cells in Graves' hyperthyroidism and ophthalmopathy (dated 2019 in TCRdb). Broadly, across the study: Peripheral blood was sampled at the time of initial diagnosis, prior to any treatment. After sampling, hyperthyroidism patients received methimazole starting at 30 mg daily, and ophthalmopathy patients received high-dose intravenous methylprednisolone. TCR V-J signatures able to tell the groups apart were searched for in a discovery cohort of some 100 patients, of whom under 45 had Graves' ophthalmopathy and roughly 57 had stable Graves' hyperthyroidism. The study also compared thyroid tissue and blood T-cell repertoires from five or six Graves' hyperthyroidism patients. The approximately 90 discovery patients were randomly split 7:3 into training and test sets. The paper describes TCR Vbeta CDR3 sequencing of 130 to 150 peripheral blood samples, made up of under 50 ophthalmopathy patients, 70 to 75 hyperthyroidism patients and some 17 progressor patients. An independent validation cohort of 18 to 20 hyperthyroidism patients and over 15 patients who later progressed to ophthalmopathy tested prospective prediction of ophthalmopathy.

Findings and caveats that apply to the study as a whole: A model built on a 13 V-J signature distinguished ophthalmopathy from stable hyperthyroidism, reaching roughly 88% sensitivity and about 81% specificity in cross-validation and 80%/75% in testing. No statistical method was used to set the sample size in advance, and investigators knew the group allocation. In validation, the model predicted progression to ophthalmopathy a median of about 6 months before onset, with roughly 68% sensitivity and roughly 73% specificity. Most expanded thyroid clonotypes (frequency above 0.001) were also detected in blood, suggesting blood repertoires may reflect thyroid immune responses.

TCR beta CDR3 regions were amplified from RNA transcripts. The TCR CDR3 was subjected to a first round of RT-PCR using the HTBI primer set and the Qiagen OneStep RT-PCR kit. A second multiplex PCR round built the libraries, followed by size selection and purification. The libraries were sequenced on an Illumina HiSeq2000 using paired-end 100 bp reads. In the source study's methods: SOAPnuke was used to process the raw data, with reads discarded if the reads contained adapters or uncalled bases, had a mean Phred below 15, or lacked an exact constant-primer or identifier match. High-quality paired reads were merged using COPE v1.2.5, and each unique nucleotide sequence was defined as a clonotype. MiTCR v1.1 was used to align clonotypes to the IMGT TRBV, TRBD and TRBJ reference segments. The analysis was restricted to V-J combinations with a frequency above 0.0001, which together covered 99.2% of the repertoires. The TCS score was defined as F50 (clonal expansion) divided by E x V (chaos), with BLOSUM62-based TCRdist calculated between CDR3 peptides within each V-J. Welch's t-statistics and random forest reduced roughly 500 V-J features to 10 to 15, which were used in a naive Bayes classifier (R e1071). TCRdb ran its own pipeline on the public reads, namely fastp trimming at Q25 and MiXCR clone calling, and kept in-frame beta chains. Rows matching on CDR3 protein sequence are summarized as one entry with the most common DNA and genes. TCRdb's processing, not the authors' own work, is the source of the V and J calls. Present in this sample are roughly 700,000 distinct CDR3 sequences, around 15% of which were seen just once. The top ten clones comprise around a sixth of the sample.

From cysteine to phenylalanine, the CDR3 is 14 amino acids long. Of the read, only the CDR3 DNA is kept; its 42 bases are in frame from base 1. Compared with germline, V lacks 5 bases and J lacks 4 bases; bases without a gene match: 4. CDR1 KGHSH and CDR2 LQKENI are derived from the germline V gene. Stable Graves' hyperthyroidism was defined as the absence of progression to ophthalmopathy over 18 months of follow-up. Hyperthyroidism patients were aged 18 to 65 years and newly diagnosed, with disease duration of less than 2 months. Patients with uncontrolled infections, other autoimmune diseases, pregnancy or lactation were excluded. Diagnoses were established on the basis of clinical symptoms, serum thyroxine and TRAb, thyroid ultrasound, and orbital computed tomography. PBMCs were isolated from 10 ml of fresh peripheral blood by Ficoll-Paque density gradient centrifugation. Trizol reagent was used to extract total RNA, and RNA quality was then checked on an Agilent 2100 Bioanalyzer.

This TCR came from a man aged 50 or older with Graves' hyperthyroidism. The specimen was blood. The chain is assembled from TRBV18 and TRBJ2-7; 11 nucleotides in the junction match TRBD1. This receptor carries the CDR3 CASSAGQGGYEQYF. The DNA sequence is as follows: TGTGCCAGCTCAGCGGGACAGGGGGGTTACGAGCAGTACTTC.